This passage covers 14 T cell receptor beta chains from one sample sequenced in a study of T cell changes during pregnancy in multiple sclerosis (dated by TCRdb to about 2019). The receptor library was made with the immunoSEQ multiplex PCR assay. TCRdb retrieved this table from immuneACCESS and kept in-frame rearrangements only. Not all clones are present; in checked studies, unresolved V genes account for under half, and no reason is known for the remainder. Present in this sample are more than 25,000 clones, approximately 94% of which were seen just once. Around 0.74% of the sample comes from the top ten. Sequenced here: CD4+ T cells from peripheral blood mononuclear cells, sampled in the first trimester of pregnancy. Receptors were obtained from a female donor with multiple sclerosis, enrolled in a pregnancy study.

This clone was detected only once. This sequence joins TRBV5-1 and TRBJ1-4, with D perhaps TRBD1 (5 bases). Germline V gives CDR1 SGHRS, CDR2 YFSETQ. The V end lost 2 bases, the J end lost 10 bases, and 15 bases lay between the germline ends. The CDR3 length is 14 residues. CDR3 nucleotides: TGCGCCAGCAGCTTTGGGTCCCAGGGAGGAAAACTGTTTTTT. Protein product: CASSFGSQGGKLFF. The full variable domain, completed using reference TRBV5-1 and TRBJ1-4, is KAGVTQTPRYLIKTRGQQVTLSCSPISGHRSVSWYQQTPGQGLQFLFEYFSETQRNKGNFPGRFSGRQFSNSRSEMNVSTLELGDSALYLCASSFGSQGGKLFFGSGTQLSVL.

The chain recombines TRBV15 with TRBJ1-1; D uncertain. V was cut by 9 bases and J by 0 bases, with 23 bases left in between. From germline, CDR1 is LNHNV and CDR2 YYDKDF (reference sequence). The CDR3 contains 17 residues. The CDR3 DNA follows: TGTGCCACACGAAAGCGGGGATTCCGAGAGGTGAACACTGAAGCTTTCTTT. Its translation: CATRKRGFREVNTEAFF.

The genes are TRBV6-4 and TRBJ1-2; TRBD1 matches at 12 bases. Germline trimming cut 5 bases from V and 7 bases from J; bases unmatched to any gene: 11. This CDR3 contains 16 residues. The germline V gene encodes CDR1 MRHNA and CDR2 SNTAGT. CDR3 region: CASSRDRGPMGGGYTF. For the CDR3, the DNA is TGTGCCAGCAGTCGGGACAGGGGGCCCATGGGCGGTGGCTACACCTTC.

V and J are TRBV5-4 and TRBJ2-5, with a possible D match to TRBD1 (6 bases). The germline V and J ends were trimmed by 2 bases and 2 bases, with 16 bases remaining between them. The CDR3 is 16 residues long. From germline, CDR1 is SGHNT and CDR2 YYREEE (reference sequence). This chain's CDR3 is CASSLQGLRGQETQYF. The DNA of the CDR3 is TGTGCCAGCAGCTTACAGGGTCTTCGGGGACAAGAGACCCAGTACTTC.

The chain carries TRBV7-2 and TRBJ1-6, with TRBD1 matching over 7 bases. J was trimmed by 7 bases and V by 5 bases; bases with no gene match: 8. This CDR3 spans 15 amino acids. Germline-derived CDR1 and CDR2 are SGHTA and FQGNSA. The CDR3 reads CASSQARGENSPLHF. DNA of the CDR3: TGTGCCAGCAGCCAAGCCAGGGGGGAGAATTCACCCCTCCACTTT.

The J gene is TRBJ2-7, the V gene TRBV27, with D possibly being TRBD1 (6 bases). The CDR3 extends over 16 amino acids. Germline V gives CDR1 MNHEY, CDR2 SMNVEV (reference sequence). Trimming removed 1 base at V and 4 bases at J, with 17 bases between. CDR3 nucleotide sequence: TGTGCCAGCAGTTTATTCCCCACAGGGAAGGGTTACGAGCAGTACTTC. Translating gives CASSLFPTGKGYEQYF.

A single count supports this clone. The gene calls are TRBV7-2 and TRBJ2-7; TRBD2 is a possible D gene (6 bases). V gave up 1 base and J gave up 5 bases, with 21 bases separating them. The CDR3 extends over 17 amino acids. CDR1 is SGHTA, CDR2 FQGNSA, per germline. DNA for the CDR3: TGTGCCAGCAGCTTAGATGGGTGGGTGCGGGATTTCGACGAGCAGTACTTC. Its protein is CASSLDGWVRDFDEQYF.

DNA for the CDR3: TGTGCCAGTAGTGCCTGGGCGGGGGCCTACAATGAGCAGTTCTTC. It yields the protein CASSAWAGAYNEQFF. The gene calls are TRBV9 and TRBJ2-1; 7 nucleotides line up with TRBD2. Germline CDR1 and CDR2: SGDLS and YYNGEE. The CDR3 runs to 15 residues. The V segment lost 8 bases and the J segment 2 bases; nucleotides outside the gene matches: 10. Full variable domain (remainder filled in from reference TRBV9 and TRBJ2-1): DSGVTQTPKHLITATGQRVTLRCSPRSGDLSVYWYQQSLDQGLQFLIQYYNGEERAKGNILERFSAQQFPDLHSELNLSSLELGDSALYFCASSAWAGAYNEQFFGPGTRLTVL.

The chain joins TRBV5-4 to TRBJ2-5; no firm D call. Per germline, CDR1 SGHNT and CDR2 YYREEE (reference sequence). The CDR3 has 13 amino acids. The germline V and J ends were trimmed by 0 bases and 1 base, with 4 bases remaining between them. The CDR3 region is CASSLEPQETQYF. CDR3 nucleotide sequence: TGTGCCAGCAGCTTGGAGCCCCAAGAGACCCAGTACTTC.

Only a few counts were recorded for this clone. The chain employs TRBV29-1 and TRBJ1-1; 9 nucleotides align to TRBD1. CDR1 SQVTM and CDR2 ANQGSEA come from the germline V gene. J lost 5 bases, V lost 6 bases, and 7 bases had no gene match. The CDR3 spans 13 residues. The CDR3 loop reads CSVARTGATEAFF. The DNA of the CDR3 is TGCAGCGTCGCCAGGACAGGGGCAACTGAAGCTTTCTTT.

This clone was seen a single time. The chain links TRBV6-1 to TRBJ1-1; 8 nucleotides align to TRBD1. Germline loops: CDR1 MNHNS, CDR2 SASEGT. The CDR3 consists of 13 residues. V was pared by 7 bases and J by 3 bases, with 4 bases of the junction left unmatched. Written as DNA, the CDR3 is TGTGCCAGCACTGACAGGGGAGACACTGAAGCTTTCTTT. This translates into CASTDRGDTEAFF.

This clone was seen only once. The chain uses TRBV28 and TRBJ1-2; no clear D. V was clipped by 5 bases and J by 3 bases, with 4 bases between them. CDR3 length: 11 amino acids. CDR1 is MDHEN, CDR2 SYDVKM, per germline. For the CDR3, the DNA is TGTGCCAGCAGTACAGACTATGGCTACACCTTC. This gives the protein CASSTDYGYTF.

This chain joins TRBV5-1 and TRBJ2-7, with TRBD1 matching 8 bases. Germline V lookup: CDR1 SGHRS, CDR2 YFSETQ. Trimming cost V 4 bases and J 5 bases; bases outside gene matches: 8. There are 14 residues in the CDR3. The CDR3 reads CASSLGQGVDEQYF. CDR3 coding DNA: TGCGCCAGCAGCCTCGGACAGGGAGTCGACGAGCAGTACTTC.

The chain combines TRBV5-4 with TRBJ2-3; D remains unclear. Between the trimmed V and J ends, which lost 3 bases and 4 bases, there was a span of 9 bases. CDR3 length: 13 amino acids. Germline assignment: CDR1 SGHNT and CDR2 YYREEE (reference sequence). CDR3 nucleotide sequence: TGTGCCAGCAGCTCGAGCGCCCCAGATACGCAGTATTTT. Amino acids: CASSSSAPDTQYF.